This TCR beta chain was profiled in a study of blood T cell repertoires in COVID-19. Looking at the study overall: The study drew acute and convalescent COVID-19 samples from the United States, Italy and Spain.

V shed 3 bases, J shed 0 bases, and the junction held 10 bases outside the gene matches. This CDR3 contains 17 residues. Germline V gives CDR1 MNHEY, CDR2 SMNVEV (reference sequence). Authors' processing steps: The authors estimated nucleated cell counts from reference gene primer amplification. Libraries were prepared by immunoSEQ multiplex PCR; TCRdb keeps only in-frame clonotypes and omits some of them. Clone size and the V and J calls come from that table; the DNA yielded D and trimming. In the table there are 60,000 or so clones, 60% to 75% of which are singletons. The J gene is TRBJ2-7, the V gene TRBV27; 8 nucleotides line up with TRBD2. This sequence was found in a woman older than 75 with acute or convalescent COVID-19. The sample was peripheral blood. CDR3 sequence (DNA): TGTGCCAGCAGTTTTAACCCTACGGGGGGGCACTCCTACGAGCAGTACTTC. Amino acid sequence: CASSFNPTGGHSYEQYF.